One TCR beta chain is described in this entry. Original processing methods: Reference gene primer amplification gave estimated nucleated cell counts. Repertoires were generated with immunoSEQ multiplex PCR, while TCRdb's copy carries only in-frame clones and drops some. V and J calls and clone size are copied from that table; D and trimming were computed from the DNA. Of 150,000 to 200,000 clones in the sample, about 88% are singletons; the top ten hold 2.7%. The data stem from a study of blood T cell repertoires in COVID-19. Study as a whole: The United States, Italy and Spain were the sources of the acute and convalescent COVID-19 samples. Sample material is recorded as cDNA or gDNA derived from T cells, B-cell-depleted T cells, or PBMCs.

V lost 7 bases and J lost 3; bases outside the gene matches: 9. The length of the CDR3 is 14 residues. Germline V gene lookup returns CDR1 MDHEN and CDR2 SYDVKM. This chain uses TRBV28 with TRBJ2-7; 7 nucleotides agree with TRBD1. The material sequenced was peripheral blood. This clonotype originated in a man in his forties or fifties with active or convalescent COVID-19. CDR3: CASMAGGVVYEQYF. CDR3 nucleotides: TGTGCCAGCATGGCAGGGGGAGTTGTCTACGAGCAGTACTTC.